A single sample is the source of the 20 T cell receptor beta chains below, sequenced in a study of response to subunit inactivated influenza vaccine (dated by TCRdb to about 2018). The library relied on RT-PCR. TCRdb lists the instrument as Illumina HiSeq 2500. TCRdb passed the public sequencing reads through fastp at Q25 and MiXCR, retaining productive beta sequences. Rows with one shared CDR3 protein collapse into an entry with the most common genes and DNA. The sample records roughly 630,000 distinct CDR3 sequences, around 15% of which are singletons. 7.5% to 8% of the sample comes from the top ten. The sample consisted of PBMCs from blood, taken 14 days before vaccination. The receptors stem from a man aged 45 to 65 who received an inactivated influenza vaccine. Donor details come from another sample of the same person, matched by shared clones.

This clonotype was picked up a small number of times. The V call is TRBV7-2, the J call TRBJ2-1; no clear D. This CDR3 spans 16 amino acids. V was cut by 4 bases and J by 4 bases, with 17 bases left in between. Germline CDR1 and CDR2: SGHTA and FQGNSA. CDR3 residues: CASSSFVAETYNEQFF. The CDR3 DNA reads TGTGCCAGCAGCTCGTTCGTGGCGGAGACTTACAATGAGCAGTTCTTC.

The chain recombines TRBV20-1 with TRBJ2-5; D is unclear. Germline V gene sequence: CDR1 DFQATT, CDR2 SNEGSKA (reference sequence). With 6 bases removed from V and 7 bases from J, the gap between germline ends came to 15 bases. The CDR3 has 12 amino acids. This CDR3 is CSAPSESLTQYF. The CDR3 nucleotides are TGCAGTGCCCCTAGTGAGAGTCTGACCCAGTACTTC.

The rearrangement uses TRBV12-3 or TRBV12-4 and TRBJ2-5, with a tentative D call TRBD2 (5 bases). The V and J ends lost 7 bases and 5 bases respectively, with 11 bases between them. The CDR3 is made up of 12 amino acids. CDR3 sequence (DNA): TGTGCCAGCACTCGGGGTTGGGAGACCCAGTACTTC. Amino acids: CASTRGWETQYF.

This CDR3 is CASSSKRGNNEQFF. CDR3 DNA: TGTGCCAGCAGTTCTAAGCGGGGAAACAATGAGCAGTTCTTC. The V and J genes are TRBV11-3 and TRBJ2-1, with 7 bases lining up with TRBD2. The germline CDR1 and CDR2 sequences are SGHNT and YENEEA. This CDR3 region has 14 residues. Germline trimming cut 6 bases from V and 5 bases from J; bases unmatched to any gene: 7.

The rearrangement uses TRBV30 and TRBJ1-1; 7 nucleotides align to TRBD1. The junction had 3 bases not matched to a gene; V was cut back by 1 base and J by 1 base. This CDR3 region has 14 residues. The V gene's germline CDR1 is GTSNPN and CDR2 SVGIG (reference sequence). The CDR3 DNA reads as TGTGCCTGGAGTGGGACAGGCTGGAACACTGAAGCTTTCTTT. It translates to CAWSGTGWNTEAFF. The variable domain in full, with the rest retrieved from reference TRBV30 and TRBJ1-1, is SQTIHQWPATLVQPVGSPLSLECTVEGTSNPNLYWYRQAAGRGLQLLFYSVGIGQISSEVPQNLSASRPQDRQFILSSKKLLLSDSGFYLCAWSGTGWNTEAFFGQGTRLTVV.

The genes are TRBV10-1 and TRBJ2-7, with D perhaps TRBD2 (5 bases). The V and J ends lost 0 bases and 3 bases respectively, with 9 bases between them. Germline V gene data show CDR1 as WNHNN and CDR2 as SYGVQD (reference sequence). This CDR3 has 14 residues. CDR3 in DNA: TGCGCCAGCAGTGAGTCTAGGGAGAACTACGAGCAGTACTTC. Protein product: CASSESRENYEQYF.

The sample holds a few counts of this clonotype. The chain uses TRBV20-1 and TRBJ2-5, with TRBD1 matching over 8 bases. Germline CDR1 and CDR2: DFQATT and SNEGSKA (reference sequence). The CDR3 is made up of 12 amino acids. V gave up 5 bases and J gave up 6 bases; unmatched junction bases: 5. The CDR3 here is CSAPDRAKTQYF. CDR3 DNA sequence: TGCAGTGCTCCGGACAGGGCGAAGACCCAGTACTTC.

The J gene is TRBJ2-2, the V gene TRBV20-1; 9 nucleotides line up with TRBD2. The V gene end was trimmed by 6 bases and the J gene end by 1 base; junction bases not matched to a gene: 3. The V gene's germline CDR1 is DFQATT and CDR2 SNEGSKA (reference sequence). The CDR3 extends over 14 amino acids. This CDR3 is CSATTSGNTGELFF. Here the CDR3 DNA reads TGCAGTGCGACGACTAGCGGGAACACCGGGGAGCTGTTTTTT.

At least ten counts were recorded for this clonotype. The V and J genes are TRBV5-1 and TRBJ2-3, with D uncertain. Germline V lookup: CDR1 SGHRS, CDR2 YFSETQ. Trimming took off 2 bases at V and 3 bases at J, with 13 bases between the two ends. This CDR3 has 15 amino acids. As DNA, the CDR3 is TGCGCCAGCAGCTTACCTAGGTTGGGTACAGATACGCAGTATTTT. Amino acids: CASSLPRLGTDTQYF.

Ten or more counts support this clonotype. V and J are TRBV9 and TRBJ2-5; 15 bases are a match to TRBD2. Germline values: CDR1 SGDLS, CDR2 YYNGEE. Trimming at V came to 4 bases and at J to 0 bases, leaving 10 bases not matched to a gene. The CDR3 contains 19 residues. CDR3 sequence reads: CASSSGTGTSGRYQETQYF. In nucleotides, the CDR3 is TGTGCCAGCAGCTCCGGAACCGGGACTAGCGGGAGGTACCAAGAGACCCAGTACTTC.

The chain employs TRBV5-5 and TRBJ1-5; unclear D gene. The CDR3 runs to 14 residues. Germline V gives CDR1 SGHKS, CDR2 YYEKEE (reference sequence). Trimming shortened V by 0 bases and J by 11 bases, and 15 bases separated the two germline ends. Written as DNA, the CDR3 is TGTGCCAGCAGCTTGGGACTCCCAGAGCGGGCCCAGCATTTT. This sequence encodes CASSLGLPERAQHF.

The genes are TRBV27 and TRBJ1-2, with 8 bases fitting TRBD1. The CDR3 has 14 residues. Germline CDR1 and CDR2: MNHEY and SMNVEV (reference sequence). V shed 5 bases, J shed 5 bases, and the junction held 7 bases outside the gene matches. CDR3 residues: CASSGRRGQYGYTF. The CDR3 bases are TGTGCCAGCAGTGGGCGCAGGGGGCAATATGGCTACACCTTC.

The chain couples TRBV27 to TRBJ2-7; 7 bases map to TRBD1. The CDR3 consists of 16 residues. Per the germline V gene, CDR1 is MNHEY and CDR2 is SMNVEV (reference sequence). V lost 1 base to trimming and J lost 7 bases; unmatched junction nucleotides: 13. Written as DNA, the CDR3 is TGTGCCAGCAGTTTATTAACGGCCAGGGGGTCGAGGGAGCAGTACTTC. This gives the protein CASSLLTARGSREQYF.

This clonotype was picked up many times. The CDR3 reads CASRPGALSTGELFF. Here the CDR3 DNA reads TGTGCCAGCCGACCGGGGGCGTTGAGCACCGGGGAGCTGTTTTTT. The chain is built from TRBV2 and TRBJ2-2; D is possibly TRBD1 or TRBD2 (6 bases each). Germline V gene data show CDR1 as SNHLY and CDR2 as FYNNEI. V shed 8 bases and J shed 4 bases, with 17 bases lying between them. The CDR3 contains 15 residues.

The chain joins TRBV9 to TRBJ2-1, with 9 positions matching TRBD2. CDR1 and CDR2 (germline): SGDLS, YYNGEE. V gave up 3 bases and J gave up 9 bases; unmatched junction bases: 13. CDR3 length: 16 residues. CDR3 loop: CASSASSGIGVVEQFF. As DNA, the CDR3 is TGTGCCAGCAGCGCTTCTAGCGGGATAGGTGTAGTTGAGCAGTTCTTC.

This sequence joins TRBV12-3 or TRBV12-4 and TRBJ2-3; the D gene is possibly TRBD2 (6 bases). This CDR3 comprises 13 residues. The ends were cut back, 7 bases at V and 2 bases at J, with 10 bases in the middle. CDR3 nucleotide sequence: TGTGCCAGCATAGGAGGGAACACAGATACGCAGTATTTT. This encodes CASIGGNTDTQYF.

Only a few counts were recorded for this clonotype. The chain links TRBV29-1 to TRBJ2-2, with no clear D. The germline V gene encodes CDR1 SQVTM and CDR2 ANQGSEA. This CDR3 spans 16 amino acids. V was trimmed by 2 bases and J by 1 base, leaving 14 bases between them. The CDR3 spells CSVEMVGWGNTGELFF. The DNA for the CDR3 is TGCAGCGTTGAAATGGTGGGGTGGGGGAACACCGGGGAGCTGTTTTTT.

The table lists this clonotype with a few counts. The genes are TRBV30 and TRBJ2-5; D might be TRBD1 (5 bases). The germline V and J ends were trimmed by 0 bases and 2 bases, with 10 bases remaining between them. The CDR3 totals 14 residues. From germline, CDR1 is GTSNPN and CDR2 SVGIG (reference sequence). The CDR3 loop reads CAWSVQVFQETQYF. The CDR3 coding sequence is TGTGCCTGGAGTGTACAGGTCTTTCAAGAGACCCAGTACTTC.

This clonotype came up a few times. The genes are TRBV18 and TRBJ2-2, with 7 nucleotides matching TRBD1. This CDR3 contains 13 residues. Germline CDR1 is KGHSH and CDR2 is LQKENI. With 4 bases clipped from V and 9 bases from J, the junction kept 5 bases outside the gene matches. CDR3 region: CASSQGASRELFF. The CDR3 DNA reads TGTGCCAGCTCACAGGGGGCGAGCCGGGAGCTGTTTTTT.

This clonotype has a count of ten or more. The chain combines TRBV12-3 or TRBV12-4 with TRBJ1-2; 7 bases fit TRBD1. This CDR3 has 12 residues. The V and J ends lost 5 bases and 8 bases, in that order; junction bases with no gene match: 5. The DNA of the CDR3 is TGTGCCAGCAGTACGGGACAGTTCGGCTACACCTTC. Its translation: CASSTGQFGYTF.